The 14 T cell receptor beta chains reported below all come from one sample, sequenced in a study of CD8+ T cells in alopecia areata. After isolation, RNA underwent reverse transcription to generate cDNA as the sequencing template. Some clones are missing from TCRdb's copy, which holds only in-frame ones; the method was immunoSEQ multiplex PCR. Of 100,000 to 150,000 clones listed, around 50% are singletons. The sample in question was CD4+ T cells sorted from blood, obtained at week 0. These receptor sequences come from a human donor with alopecia areata.

The chain couples TRBV7-2 to TRBJ2-5; 7 bases line up with TRBD2. J lost 3 bases, V lost 3 bases, and 4 bases had no gene match. The CDR3 has 14 amino acids. Germline values: CDR1 SGHTA, CDR2 FQGNSA. The CDR3 DNA reads TGTGCCAGCAGCTTGGTCCTAGCGGAAGAGACCCAGTACTTC. Protein: CASSLVLAEETQYF.

The chain combines TRBV6-1 with TRBJ1-4; 11 positions match TRBD1. In germline, CDR1 is MNHNS, CDR2 SASEGT. This CDR3 is 15 amino acids long. V dropped 0 bases and J dropped 8; count of bases not matched to a gene: 2. The CDR3 protein is CASSEAGQGGEKLFF. CDR3 sequence (DNA): TGTGCCAGCAGTGAAGCGGGACAGGGGGGCGAAAAACTGTTTTTT.

This clone appeared once. The chain has TRBV28 and TRBJ2-4; a possible D gene is TRBD2 (5 bases). The V end was cut by 6 bases, the J end by 0 bases, with 12 bases between. CDR3 length: 15 amino acids. CDR1 and CDR2 from the germline V gene are MDHEN and SYDVKM. The CDR3 spells CASSDGILAKNIQYF. The DNA for the CDR3 is TGTGCCAGCAGCGACGGGATCTTAGCCAAAAACATTCAGTACTTC.

The chain has TRBV6-5 and TRBJ1-1, with D perhaps TRBD1 (5 bases). The CDR3 loop spans 13 amino acids. Germline CDR1 reads MNHEY; CDR2 reads SVGAGI. Between the trimmed V and J ends, which lost 0 bases and 11 bases, there was a span of 13 bases. CDR3 residues: CASSYSGTFRAFF. The CDR3 DNA is TGTGCCAGCAGTTACTCCGGGACCTTTCGGGCTTTCTTT.

This clone was seen only a few times. The rearrangement uses TRBV7-6 and TRBJ2-6; no firm D call. Trimming cost V 8 bases and J 1 base, with 0 bases left between them. Germline CDR1 SGHVS, CDR2 FNYEAQ. This CDR3 has 11 residues. CDR3 protein: CASSGANVLTF. The DNA of the CDR3 is TGTGCCAGCTCTGGGGCCAACGTCCTGACTTTC.

V is TRBV4-2 and J is TRBJ1-5, with D uncertain. Germline-derived CDR1 and CDR2 are LGHNA and YNFKEQ. V lost 1 base and J 6 bases, leaving 10 bases between the germline ends. There are 14 residues in the CDR3. The CDR3 sequence is CASSQGRVGQPQHF. The CDR3 DNA sequence: TGTGCCAGCAGCCAAGGTAGGGTAGGTCAGCCCCAGCATTTT.

The CDR3 region is CASSLRVGWETQYF. The CDR3 nucleotides are TGTGCCAGCAGCCTCCGCGTTGGCTGGGAGACCCAGTACTTC. J is TRBJ2-5 and V is TRBV7-9; D unclear. This CDR3 is built from 14 residues. CDR1 and CDR2 from the germline V gene are SEHNR and FQNEAQ (reference sequence). V was pared by 5 bases and J by 5 bases, with 15 bases between.

This clone was found a few times. This chain uses TRBV7-6 with TRBJ1-1; no clear D gene. CDR3 length equals 13 residues. V was pared by 2 bases and J by 1 base, with 5 bases between. The germline CDR1 and CDR2 sequences are SGHVS and FNYEAQ. The CDR3 protein is CASSLKQNTEAFF. Here the CDR3 DNA reads TGTGCCAGCAGCTTAAAGCAGAACACTGAAGCTTTCTTT.

The chain employs TRBV6-5 and TRBJ2-5, with D unclear. The length of the CDR3 is 15 residues. Germline V gene sequence: CDR1 MNHEY, CDR2 SVGAGI. V was cut by 2 bases and J by 2 bases, with 12 bases left in between. In DNA, the CDR3 is TGTGCCAGCAGTTACGGGCAGTATAATCAAGAGACCCAGTACTTC. It codes for CASSYGQYNQETQYF.

This clone was detected only a few times. The gene calls are TRBV5-1 and TRBJ2-3, with a tentative D call TRBD2 (5 bases). CDR1 and CDR2 from the germline V gene are SGHRS and YFSETQ. This CDR3 region has 15 residues. V lost 8 bases and J lost 6, with 22 bases in between. As DNA, the CDR3 is TGCGCCAGTCGCCTTAGGGCAGTCCCGGGGGATACGCAGTATTTT. It specifies CASRLRAVPGDTQYF.

The chain uses TRBV5-6 and TRBJ2-6; 8 positions match TRBD1. CDR1 is SGHDT, CDR2 YYEEEE, per germline. The CDR3 totals 19 residues. J lost 0 bases, V lost 2 bases, and 10 bases had no gene match. CDR3 loop: CASSLGPGTGHSGANVLTF. The DNA for the CDR3 is TGTGCCAGCAGCTTAGGACCCGGGACAGGTCACTCTGGGGCCAACGTCCTGACTTTC.

The chain is built from TRBV5-1 and TRBJ1-1, with D tentatively TRBD1 (6 bases). V was trimmed by 0 bases and J by 1 base, leaving 7 bases between them. Germline CDR1 is SGHRS and CDR2 is YFSETQ. This CDR3 is built from 14 residues. The DNA for the CDR3 is TGCGCCAGCAGCTTGGCCAGGGGGAACACTGAAGCTTTCTTT. This translates into CASSLARGNTEAFF.

This chain uses TRBV29-1 with TRBJ1-4, with D maybe TRBD1 (6 bases). There are 13 residues in the CDR3. V was clipped by 7 bases and J by 10 bases, with 19 bases between them. Germline assignment: CDR1 SQVTM and CDR2 ANQGSEA. CDR3 sequence: CSAGTPRTGKLFF. The DNA of the CDR3 is TGCAGCGCGGGGACACCAAGGACTGGAAAACTGTTTTTT. The complete variable domain, with remaining parts taken from reference TRBV29-1 and TRBJ1-4, reads SAVISQKPSRDICQRGTSLTIQCQVDSQVTMMFWYRQQPGQSLTLIATANQGSEATYESGFVIDKFPISRPNLTFSTLTVSNMSPEDSSIYLCSAGTPRTGKLFFGSGTQLSVL.

The chain joins TRBV9 to TRBJ2-6, with D tentatively TRBD1 (5 bases). Looked up from germline, CDR1 is SGDLS and CDR2 is YYNGEE. Trimming stripped 3 bases from V and 4 bases from J, with 14 bases between. CDR3 size: 16 residues. This chain's CDR3 is CASSAQATAGANVLTF. DNA of the CDR3: TGTGCCAGCAGCGCCCAGGCGACAGCGGGGGCCAACGTCCTGACTTTC. Combining the CDR3 with reference TRBV9 and TRBJ2-6 gives the whole variable domain DSGVTQTPKHLITATGQRVTLRCSPRSGDLSVYWYQQSLDQGLQFLIQYYNGEERAKGNILERFSAQQFPDLHSELNLSSLELGDSALYFCASSAQATAGANVLTFGAGSRLTVL.